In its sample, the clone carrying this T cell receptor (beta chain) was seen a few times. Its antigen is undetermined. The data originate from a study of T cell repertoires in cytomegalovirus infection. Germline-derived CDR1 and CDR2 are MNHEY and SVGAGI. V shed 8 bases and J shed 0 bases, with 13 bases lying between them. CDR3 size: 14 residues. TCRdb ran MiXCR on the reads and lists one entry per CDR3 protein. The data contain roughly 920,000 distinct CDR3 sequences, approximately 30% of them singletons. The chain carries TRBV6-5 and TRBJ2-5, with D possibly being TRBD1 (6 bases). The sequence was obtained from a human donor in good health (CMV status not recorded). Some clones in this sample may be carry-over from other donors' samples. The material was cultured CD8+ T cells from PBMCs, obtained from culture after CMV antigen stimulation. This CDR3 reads CASDPTGYQETQYF. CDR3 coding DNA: TGTGCCAGCGACCCTACAGGGTACCAAGAGACCCAGTACTTC.